A single sample gave rise to the 21 T cell receptor beta chains below, sequenced in a study of T cell responses to AZD1222 COVID-19 vaccine. Sequenced by immunoSEQ multiplex PCR; TCRdb stores in-frame clones only, minus some. The profile shows around 88,000 clones, approximately 86% of them singletons. The source material was peripheral blood, sampled on day 0 of AZD1222 vaccination. The receptor source for this set is an adult in good health.

Only a few counts were recorded for this clone. The V call is TRBV4-3, the J call TRBJ2-5; TRBD2 matches 10 bases. With 0 bases clipped from V and 4 bases from J, the junction kept 5 bases outside the gene matches. The CDR3 extends over 16 amino acids. Germline assignment: CDR1 LGHNA and CDR2 YSLEER. The CDR3 region is CASSQEASGSSETQYF. The DNA for the CDR3 is TGCGCCAGCAGCCAAGAGGCTAGCGGGAGCTCAGAGACCCAGTACTTC.

The V and J genes are TRBV19 and TRBJ1-2; TRBD1 matches at 8 bases. V lost 3 bases to trimming and J lost 1 base; unmatched junction nucleotides: 4. CDR3 length: 15 amino acids. Per the germline V gene, CDR1 is LNHDA and CDR2 is SQIVND (reference sequence). The CDR3 region has the DNA TGTGCCAGTAGTATTGGACAGGGCCATAACTATGGCTACACCTTC. As protein: CASSIGQGHNYGYTF.

The V call is TRBV3-1 (or the pseudogene TRBV3-2), the J call TRBJ2-7; TRBD2 agrees at 8 bases. Germline CDR1 is LGHDT and CDR2 is YNNKEL (reference sequence). This CDR3 has 14 amino acids. V shed 1 base and J 5 bases; nucleotides not matched to a gene: 4. CDR3 in DNA: TGTGCCAGCAGCCAAGCCGGGAGGGGGGACGAGCAGTACTTC. It codes for CASSQAGRGDEQYF.

This clone has just a few counts. The rearrangement links TRBV5-5 to TRBJ1-1; no reliable D call. With 3 bases removed from V and 5 bases from J, the gap between germline ends came to 5 bases. CDR1 SGHKS and CDR2 YYEKEE come from the germline V gene (reference sequence). The CDR3 has 11 residues. In DNA, the CDR3 is TGTGCCAGCAGCTCCTGGACTGAAGCTTTCTTT. This gives the protein CASSSWTEAFF.

J is TRBJ2-1 and V is TRBV7-8; 11 positions match TRBD1. J lost 10 bases, V lost 2 bases, and 7 bases had no gene match. The CDR3 totals 15 residues. Looked up from germline, CDR1 is SGHVS and CDR2 is FQNEAQ. CDR3 residues: CASSLNGQGAGEQFF. CDR3 in DNA: TGTGCCAGCAGCTTAAACGGACAGGGGGCCGGGGAGCAGTTCTTC.

This clone showed up just a few times. The genes are TRBV28 and TRBJ1-1; 7 bases fit TRBD1. Germline lookup yields CDR1 MDHEN and CDR2 SYDVKM. Losses at the gene ends were 2 bases for V and 1 base for J; bases not matched to a gene: 1. The CDR3 extends over 14 amino acids. The CDR3 bases are TGTGCCAGCAGTTTAACAGGGGAGAACACTGAAGCTTTCTTT. Protein sequence: CASSLTGENTEAFF.

V and J are TRBV6-1 and TRBJ1-1; the D is unclear. The CDR3 has 12 residues. The V end lost 2 bases, the J end lost 6 bases, and 7 bases lay between the germline ends. Germline V gene lookup returns CDR1 MNHNS and CDR2 SASEGT. This CDR3 reads CASSEPPPEAFF. The CDR3 DNA is TGTGCCAGCAGTGAACCCCCACCTGAAGCTTTCTTT.

The chain couples TRBV29-1 to TRBJ1-3; D unresolved. Between the trimmed V and J ends, which lost 3 bases and 0 bases, there was a span of 9 bases. There are 14 residues in the CDR3. The germline CDR1 and CDR2 sequences are SQVTM and ANQGSEA. CDR3 residues: CSVDLADSGNTIYF. In DNA form, the CDR3 reads TGCAGCGTTGATCTGGCAGACTCTGGAAACACCATATATTTT.

The chain has TRBV13 and TRBJ2-7; 9 nucleotides agree with TRBD2. The CDR3 runs to 15 residues. Trimming cost V 5 bases and J 6 bases; bases outside gene matches: 11. Germline loops: CDR1 PRHDT, CDR2 FYEKMQ (reference sequence). The chain's CDR3 is CASSPRAGTSSEQYF. The CDR3 DNA reads as TGTGCCAGCAGCCCTAGGGCCGGGACTAGCAGCGAGCAGTACTTC. Complete variable domain (other parts from reference TRBV13 and TRBJ2-7): AAGVIQSPRHLIKEKRETATLKCYPIPRHDTVYWYQQGPGQDPQFLISFYEKMQSDKGSIPDRFSAQQFSDYHSELNMSSLELGDSALYFCASSPRAGTSSEQYFGPGTRLTVT.

The rearrangement links TRBV29-1 to TRBJ2-2; tentatively, D is TRBD1 or TRBD2 (5 bases each). Germline CDR1 SQVTM, CDR2 ANQGSEA. V was trimmed by 4 bases and J by 3 bases, leaving 12 bases between them. This CDR3 spans 14 amino acids. In DNA, the CDR3 is TGCAGCGTTGGTGGGGGTCTGGACACCGGGGAGCTGTTTTTT. Residues: CSVGGGLDTGELFF.

This chain links TRBV24-1 with TRBJ2-1, with 10 bases fitting TRBD2. The V and J ends lost 3 bases and 8 bases, in that order; junction bases with no gene match: 6. CDR3 length: 15 residues. The germline gives CDR1 KGHDR, CDR2 SFDVKD. The CDR3 sequence is CATSDPLAGEHEQFF. Here the CDR3 DNA reads TGTGCCACCAGTGATCCCCTAGCGGGAGAACATGAGCAGTTCTTC.

The chain uses TRBV2 and TRBJ1-5, with TRBD1 identical over 9 bases. Germline CDR1 and CDR2: SNHLY and FYNNEI. The CDR3 consists of 14 residues. Trimming at V came to 6 bases and at J to 2 bases, leaving 2 bases not matched to a gene. The CDR3 nucleotides read TGTGCCAGCAGCCGGACAGGGGGCAATCAGCCCCAGCATTTT. Translation: CASSRTGGNQPQHF.

There are a few counts of this clone. The chain combines TRBV4-1 with TRBJ2-7; D remains unclear. V was trimmed by 1 base and J by 5 bases, leaving 12 bases between them. The CDR3 sequence is 14 residues long. CDR1 is MGHRA, CDR2 YSYEKL, per germline. Here the CDR3 DNA reads TGCGCCAGCAGCCAAGTCGGCCCCGGCCACGAGCAGTACTTC. Residues: CASSQVGPGHEQYF.

This rearrangement joins TRBV16 to TRBJ2-4; possible D gene TRBD2, 7 bases. The V gene lost 6 bases and the J gene lost 9 bases, with 24 bases spanning the gap. The CDR3 extends over 16 amino acids. Germline CDR1 is KGHSY and CDR2 is FQNENV. CDR3 region: CASSLHGGRGYGIQYF. As DNA, the CDR3 is TGTGCCAGCAGTCTTCACGGAGGGAGGGGGTACGGCATTCAGTACTTC.

This clone appeared a few times. This sequence joins TRBV9 and TRBJ2-7; D may be TRBD1 (7 bases). The germline CDR1 and CDR2 sequences are SGDLS and YYNGEE. The CDR3 extends over 16 amino acids. The V gene lost 3 bases and the J gene lost 5 bases, with 21 bases spanning the gap. CDR3 region: CASSEGAFGGPNEQYF. CDR3 bases: TGTGCCAGCAGCGAGGGGGCTTTTGGAGGGCCGAACGAGCAGTACTTC. Variable domain in full (rest from reference TRBV9 and TRBJ2-7): DSGVTQTPKHLITATGQRVTLRCSPRSGDLSVYWYQQSLDQGLQFLIQYYNGEERAKGNILERFSAQQFPDLHSELNLSSLELGDSALYFCASSEGAFGGPNEQYFGPGTRLTVT.

This clone was observed a few times. V gene TRBV15 combines with J gene TRBJ1-5; 8 bases are a match to TRBD1. This CDR3 region has 19 residues. J lost 0 bases, V lost 0 bases, and 10 bases had no gene match. The V gene's germline CDR1 is LNHNV and CDR2 YYDKDF (reference sequence). CDR3 residues: CATSRDRTGPSYSNQPQHF. For the CDR3, the DNA is TGTGCCACCAGCAGAGATAGGACAGGGCCTTCTTATAGCAATCAGCCCCAGCATTTT.

The rearrangement links TRBV29-1 to TRBJ1-1; D might be TRBD1 (5 bases). The CDR3 contains 12 residues. The ends were cut back, 7 bases at V and 3 bases at J, with 12 bases in the middle. Germline V CDR1 and CDR2: SQVTM, ANQGSEA. In DNA form, the CDR3 reads TGCAGCGCGGGCCCGGGGGACACTGAAGCTTTCTTT. Translated: CSAGPGDTEAFF.

The CDR3 is CASSQDSGGEEKLFF. CDR3 DNA sequence: TGTGCCAGCAGCCAAGATTCGGGGGGCGAAGAAAAACTGTTTTTT. The rearrangement uses TRBV3-1 (or the pseudogene TRBV3-2) and TRBJ1-4, with D maybe TRBD1 (6 bases). V lost 0 bases and J 8 bases, leaving 13 bases between the germline ends. Germline loops: CDR1 LGHDT, CDR2 YNNKEL (reference sequence). The CDR3 consists of 15 residues.

The V call is TRBV6-5, the J call TRBJ1-2, with 7 bases identical to TRBD1. Unmatched junction bases numbered 5, after V lost 4 bases and J lost 3 bases. Germline loops: CDR1 MNHEY, CDR2 SVGAGI. This CDR3 spans 14 amino acids. The CDR3 sequence: CASSLQGSDYGYTF. CDR3 sequence (DNA): TGTGCCAGCAGTTTACAGGGGTCGGACTATGGCTACACCTTC.

The chain employs TRBV5-1 and TRBJ2-3, with a weak D call TRBD1 (6 bases). Germline CDR1 and CDR2: SGHRS and YFSETQ. The CDR3 contains 14 residues. Between the trimmed V and J ends, which lost 4 bases and 6 bases, there was a span of 15 bases. CDR3 in amino acids: CASSPQGPLDTQYF. The CDR3 bases are TGCGCCAGCAGCCCCCAGGGGCCCCTGGATACGCAGTATTTT.

The chain recombines TRBV28 with TRBJ1-2; TRBD1 aligns across 9 bases. Germline V gives CDR1 MDHEN, CDR2 SYDVKM. V dropped 6 bases and J dropped 3; count of bases not matched to a gene: 5. This CDR3 region has 14 residues. The CDR3 DNA follows: TGTGCCAGCAGGGGGACAGGGAAATACTATGGCTACACCTTC. Its translation: CASRGTGKYYGYTF.